These 23 T cell receptor beta chains were sequenced from one sample in a study of spatial heterogeneity in lung cancer. TCRdb re-analysed the 5' RACE reads in MiXCR, keeping a single row per CDR3 protein. Among roughly 4,000 distinct CDR3 sequences listed, approximately 9% were seen once. Stated time point: sample taken at primary tumor resection. The source material was normal lung tissue next to the tumor, sampled at surgery. The receptors here all came from a female donor with early-stage non-small cell lung cancer.

This clonotype was seen at least ten times. The V and J genes are TRBV24-1 and TRBJ2-2; TRBD2 aligns across 7 bases. Germline CDR1 reads KGHDR; CDR2 reads SFDVKD. The CDR3 loop spans 19 amino acids. Unmatched junction bases numbered 14, after V lost 1 base and J lost 4 bases. The CDR3 DNA sequence: TGTGCCACCAGTGATTTAGACTTTGTCCCCGGGGGGAGCACCGGGGAGCTGTTTTTT. As protein: CATSDLDFVPGGSTGELFF.

By share, this clonotype counts as medium-sized. CDR3 in amino acids: CASSSITWEQYF. DNA of the CDR3: TGTGCCAGCAGCTCAATTACCTGGGAGCAGTACTTC. This chain joins TRBV7-2 and TRBJ2-7; no clear D. This CDR3 is built from 12 residues. Germline CDR1 is SGHTA and CDR2 is FQGNSA. Trimming pared 4 bases from V and 7 bases from J, leaving 11 bases between.

By sample fraction, this clonotype is medium-sized (0.01 to 0.1%). V is TRBV7-8 and J is TRBJ2-7; 9 nucleotides align to TRBD1. Germline values: CDR1 SGHVS, CDR2 FQNEAQ. The CDR3 sequence is 15 residues long. V lost 5 bases to trimming and J lost 3 bases; unmatched junction nucleotides: 8. DNA for the CDR3: TGTGCCAGCAGCCTAGGGGGGGACAGGGTCTACGAGCAGTACTTC. Its protein product is CASSLGGDRVYEQYF.

By sample share, this clonotype is medium-sized (0.01 to 0.1%). The V gene is TRBV7-2, the J gene TRBJ2-3, with 8 bases identical to TRBD2. Losses at the gene ends were 4 bases for V and 3 bases for J; bases not matched to a gene: 9. In germline, CDR1 is SGHTA, CDR2 FQGNSA. The CDR3 consists of 16 residues. CDR3: CASSSGSSGWTDTQYF. The DNA of the CDR3 is TGTGCCAGCAGCTCTGGTTCTAGCGGGTGGACAGATACGCAGTATTTT.

By its share, this clonotype is medium-sized (0.01 to 0.1%). The gene calls are TRBV10-3 and TRBJ2-5; possible D gene TRBD2, 5 bases. This CDR3 has 14 amino acids. Germline CDR1 is ENHRY and CDR2 is SYGVKD. V was cut by 4 bases and J by 1 base, with 10 bases left in between. CDR3 DNA sequence: TGTGCCATCAGTGGAGAGGGATTCCAAGAGACCCAGTACTTC. Its protein product is CAISGEGFQETQYF.

This clonotype counts as medium-sized. The V call is TRBV12-3 or TRBV12-4, the J call TRBJ1-2, with D hard to call. V lost 8 bases, J lost 3 bases, and 13 bases lay in between. The CDR3 is made up of 13 amino acids. The CDR3 DNA reads as TGTGCCAGCGGTGGGATTTCGGACTATGGCTACACCTTC. Its protein product is CASGGISDYGYTF.

This clonotype was found many times. The chain employs TRBV4-2 and TRBJ1-5; no definite D call. The V end lost 0 bases, the J end lost 2 bases, and 8 bases lay between the germline ends. Germline CDR1 is LGHNA and CDR2 is YNFKEQ. The CDR3 has 15 residues. CDR3 residues: CASSQDPIGNQPQHF. The DNA for the CDR3 is TGTGCCAGCAGCCAAGACCCAATTGGCAATCAGCCCCAGCATTTT.

The chain has TRBV29-1 and TRBJ2-2, with 10 bases that match TRBD1. Per the germline V gene, CDR1 is SQVTM and CDR2 is ANQGSEA. J lost 4 bases, V lost 5 bases, and 7 bases had no gene match. This CDR3 is built from 15 residues. CDR3 sequence (DNA): TGCAGCGTTCTAGGACAGGGGGTTGGCACCGGGGAGCTGTTTTTT. Translating it yields CSVLGQGVGTGELFF.

There are a few counts of this clonotype. One base away lies a much larger clone, so this may be a sequencing read error. The chain uses TRBV24-1 and TRBJ2-3; D may be TRBD2 (5 bases). This CDR3 spans 13 amino acids. Germline V gene data show CDR1 as KGHDR and CDR2 as SFDVKD. CDR3: CAISDPGGLTQYF. CDR3 in DNA: TGTGCCATCAGTGACCCCGGCGGACTTACGCAGTATTTT.

By share of the sample, this clonotype is medium-sized. V usage is TRBV7-8 and J usage is TRBJ1-3; 7 nucleotides match TRBD1. The CDR3 contains 17 residues. J lost 0 bases, V lost 5 bases, and 10 bases had no gene match. The germline gives CDR1 SGHVS, CDR2 FQNEAQ. CDR3 loop: CASSPPSGTVSGNTIYF. DNA of the CDR3: TGTGCCAGCAGCCCACCGTCTGGGACAGTCTCTGGAAACACCATATATTTT. Supplemented by reference TRBV7-8 and TRBJ1-3, the full variable domain reads GAGVSQSPRYKVAKRGQDVALRCDPISGHVSLFWYQQALGQGPEFLTYFQNEAQLDKSGLPSDRFFAERPEGSVSTLKIQRTQQEDSAVYLCASSPPSGTVSGNTIYFGEGSWLTVV.

This clonotype was observed a handful of times. V usage is TRBV5-1 and J usage is TRBJ2-1; D is possibly TRBD2 (6 bases). The CDR3 runs to 15 residues. Germline loops: CDR1 SGHRS, CDR2 YFSETQ. V was trimmed by 0 bases and J by 5 bases, leaving 12 bases between them. The DNA of the CDR3 is TGCGCCAGCAGCTTGGAGGGAGGTAGAGACAATGAGCAGTTCTTC. This codes for CASSLEGGRDNEQFF.

Judged by abundance, this clonotype is medium-sized. The chain couples TRBV10-3 to TRBJ2-5; a weak D match, TRBD1 (5 bases). Germline V gene data show CDR1 as ENHRY and CDR2 as SYGVKD. The V end was cut by 4 bases, the J end by 5 bases, with 11 bases between. This CDR3 is built from 13 residues. In DNA, the CDR3 is TGTGCCATCAGTGGGGGCAGGTCGGAGACCCAGTACTTC. Protein product: CAISGGRSETQYF.

This clonotype was detected many times. This rearrangement joins TRBV4-2 to TRBJ2-5; 10 nucleotides align to TRBD2. Germline CDR1 LGHNA, CDR2 YNFKEQ. The CDR3 totals 16 residues. Trimming removed 1 base from V and 4 bases from J; junction bases left unmatched: 6. Here the CDR3 DNA reads TGTGCCAGCAGCCAAGGAAGCGGGGGGGTTCGAGAGACCCAGTACTTC. This translates into CASSQGSGGVRETQYF.

The sample holds many counts of this clonotype. The genes are TRBV20-1 and TRBJ1-6; tentatively, D is TRBD1 (6 bases). V lost 0 bases and J 11 bases, leaving 14 bases between the germline ends. The germline V gene encodes CDR1 DFQATT and CDR2 SNEGSKA (reference sequence). CDR3 length: 14 amino acids. This CDR3 reads CSARDKGGRTPLHF. DNA of the CDR3: TGCAGTGCTAGAGATAAGGGGGGGCGTACACCCCTCCACTTT.

By share of the sample, this clonotype is medium-sized (0.01 to 0.1%). The V and J genes are TRBV30 and TRBJ1-2; a weak D match, TRBD1 (6 bases). The V end was cut by 3 bases, the J end by 8 bases, with 13 bases between. The germline V gene encodes CDR1 GTSNPN and CDR2 SVGIG (reference sequence). This CDR3 contains 12 residues. The CDR3 sequence: CAWSRGVGGYTF. The CDR3 DNA reads TGTGCCTGGAGCAGGGGTGTTGGCGGCTACACCTTC.

By proportion, this clonotype is medium-sized. This chain uses TRBV6-1 with TRBJ2-1, with D unresolved. The CDR3 sequence is 16 residues long. The germline gives CDR1 MNHNS, CDR2 SASEGT. V lost 5 bases and J lost 0, with 14 bases in between. CDR3: CASSTDDWNSYNEQFF. The CDR3 bases are TGTGCCAGCAGTACCGACGACTGGAACTCCTACAATGAGCAGTTCTTC.

By frequency in the sample, this clonotype is medium-sized. The V gene is TRBV25-1, the J gene TRBJ1-2, with D unresolved. Germline loops: CDR1 MGHDK, CDR2 SYGVNS. The CDR3 consists of 13 residues. V was cut by 3 bases and J by 4 bases, with 9 bases left in between. The CDR3 region is CASSEDWGYGYTF. CDR3 DNA: TGTGCCAGCAGTGAGGATTGGGGCTATGGCTACACCTTC.

By share, this clonotype ranks as medium-sized. The chain employs TRBV30 and TRBJ2-5; 13 positions match TRBD2. This CDR3 spans 16 amino acids. Trimming at V came to 1 base and at J to 2 bases, leaving 4 bases not matched to a gene. Germline V gene data show CDR1 as GTSNPN and CDR2 as SVGIG (reference sequence). Here the CDR3 DNA reads TGTGCCTGGAGTGGGGGACTAGCGGGAAAACAAGAGACCCAGTACTTC. It yields the protein CAWSGGLAGKQETQYF.

At least ten counts were recorded for this clonotype. The V call is TRBV4-2, the J call TRBJ2-2; 9 bases fit TRBD1. CDR1 is LGHNA and CDR2 is YNFKEQ in the germline V gene. J gave up 4 bases and V 4 bases, and 7 bases lay outside the gene matches. The CDR3 consists of 16 residues. CDR3 sequence (DNA): TGTGCCAGCAGCCCATCGACAGGGGGAAGCACCGGGGAGCTGTTTTTT. Its translation: CASSPSTGGSTGELFF.

Within the sample, this clonotype is medium-sized. The CDR3 here is CASSQGQPQETQYF. DNA for the CDR3: TGCGCCAGCAGTCAAGGACAGCCCCAAGAGACCCAGTACTTC. This chain uses TRBV10-2 with TRBJ2-5, with D possibly matching TRBD1 (6 bases). The CDR3 is 14 amino acids. The V end was cut by 5 bases, the J end by 1 base, with 11 bases between. Germline V lookup: CDR1 WSHSY, CDR2 SAAADI.

This clonotype was counted at least ten times. V and J are TRBV18 and TRBJ1-1; 8 positions match TRBD1. Looked up from germline, CDR1 is KGHSH and CDR2 is LQKENI. With V trimmed by 5 bases and J by 4 bases, 3 bases remained unmatched. The CDR3 sequence is 13 residues long. The CDR3 nucleotides are TGTGCCAGCTCAGGACAGGGATTCACTGAAGCTTTCTTT. It is translated as CASSGQGFTEAFF.

This clonotype counts as medium-sized. The chain combines TRBV7-6 with TRBJ2-7, with 13 bases that match TRBD2. This CDR3 has 15 amino acids. Trimming removed 4 bases from V and 2 bases from J; junction bases left unmatched: 2. CDR1 is SGHVS and CDR2 is FNYEAQ in the germline V gene. In nucleotides, the CDR3 is TGTGCCAGCAGCTCAACTAGCGGGGGGGCCTACGAGCAGTACTTC. Its translation is CASSSTSGGAYEQYF.

This clonotype was counted between two and nine times. CDR3 nucleotides: TGCAGTGCTGGCAGGGGGTCCGATACGCAGTATTTT. Translated: CSAGRGSDTQYF. The chain has TRBV20-1 and TRBJ2-3; 7 bases agree with TRBD1. This CDR3 spans 12 amino acids. From germline, CDR1 is DFQATT and CDR2 SNEGSKA (reference sequence). V gave up 5 bases and J gave up 6 bases; unmatched junction bases: 5.